This TCR beta chain came from a study of cytomegalovirus exposure and HLA in healthy donors. Study context: An earlier analysis identified 120 million or so unique TCR beta sequences in 150 million to 200 million T cells. Study-level results: Data from an earlier analysis indicated that most TCR beta V segments were productive either about 87% or about 30% of the time. Presence/absence analyses supposed approximately even sequencing depth among donors. Later findings reportedly placed an Asian-associated ancestry cluster below the 666-donor mean for N-insertions.

With 60 Vbeta and 13 Jbeta primers, the PCR was carried out. Sequencing was performed with immunoSEQ multiplex PCR; in TCRdb, only in-frame clones are kept and a portion is missing. The listing records some 130,000 clones. Concerning this clone: What it binds is unknown.

The germline CDR1 and CDR2 sequences are LNHDA and SQIVND (reference sequence). V lost 1 base and J 7 bases, leaving 16 bases between the germline ends. CDR3 length equals 15 residues. The TCR comes from a young man in good health and CMV-seronegative. The sequencing input was PBMCs. This chain links TRBV19 with TRBJ1-1, with D unresolved. CDR3 in DNA: TGTGCCAGTAGTATAGTTTGGGGAGCATTTGATGAAGCTTTCTTT. Its protein is CASSIVWGAFDEAFF.